A single sample is the source of the 9 T cell receptor beta chains below, sequenced in a study of human T cells and chemical hapten exposure. Time point of the sample: patch test 2, 6 weeks after DPC sensitization. The treatment is: therapeutic diphenylcyclopropenone sensitization with weekly scalp DPC. A single record per CDR3 protein comes from TCRdb applying MiXCR to the RACE reads. The table lists fewer than 80,000 distinct CDR3 sequences, around 10% of them singletons. The source was whole blood, collected in connection with sensitization to the hapten diphenylcyclopropenone (DPC). These receptors were collected from a woman in her forties or fifties with alopecia areata. Some clones in this sample may be carry-over from other donors' samples.

This sequence joins TRBV5-6 and TRBJ2-1; D is unresolved. The CDR3 is 14 amino acids. Trimming took off 0 bases at V and 1 base at J, with 5 bases between the two ends. In germline, CDR1 is SGHDT, CDR2 YYEEEE. For the CDR3, the DNA is TGTGCCAGCAGCTTGGGACAATCCTACAATGAGCAGTTCTTC. This sequence encodes CASSLGQSYNEQFF. The entire variable domain, with the rest obtained from reference TRBV5-6 and TRBJ2-1, is as follows: DAGVTQSPTHLIKTRGQQVTLRCSPKSGHDTVSWYQQALGQGPQFIFQYYEEEERQRGNFPDRFSGHQFPNYSSELNVNALLLGDSALYLCASSLGQSYNEQFFGPGTRLTVL.

The chain combines TRBV25-1 with TRBJ2-7; no clear D gene. This CDR3 region has 16 residues. V was clipped by 3 bases and J by 5 bases, with 20 bases between them. Germline CDR1 MGHDK, CDR2 SYGVNS. The CDR3 spells CASSDPMSGPPHEQYF. The CDR3 DNA sequence: TGTGCCAGCAGTGACCCCATGTCAGGACCGCCCCACGAGCAGTACTTC.

This clonotype showed up just a few times. This chain joins TRBV2 and TRBJ2-3, with D possibly TRBD2 on 5 matching bases. Trimming shortened V by 6 bases and J by 5 bases, and 9 bases separated the two germline ends. This CDR3 is 12 amino acids long. The germline CDR1 and CDR2 sequences are SNHLY and FYNNEI. The CDR3: CASRQLVDTQYF. The CDR3 nucleotides read TGTGCCAGCAGACAACTAGTAGATACGCAGTATTTT.

This chain links TRBV3-1 with TRBJ1-1; D call uncertain. From germline, CDR1 is LGHDT and CDR2 YNNKEL (reference sequence). Trimming stripped 1 base from V and 1 base from J, with 1 base between. There are 12 residues in the CDR3. In DNA, the CDR3 is TGTGCCAGCAGCCAAGGGAACACTGAAGCTTTCTTT. Its protein is CASSQGNTEAFF.

This clonotype has only a few counts. This sequence joins TRBV19 and TRBJ1-1; D is possibly TRBD1 (5 bases). This CDR3 spans 16 amino acids. From germline, CDR1 is LNHDA and CDR2 SQIVND (reference sequence). With 3 bases removed from V and 10 bases from J, the gap between germline ends came to 24 bases. The CDR3, as DNA: TGTGCCAGTAGTATTCCGGCCGGACCAAAACCGGGGCGAGCTTTCTTT. The encoded protein is CASSIPAGPKPGRAFF.

Ten or more counts support this clonotype. The chain couples TRBV4-2 to TRBJ1-2; 8 bases fit TRBD1. The CDR3 runs to 15 residues. From germline, CDR1 is LGHNA and CDR2 YNFKEQ. After removal of 4 bases from V and 4 bases from J, the junction contained 8 bases not matched to a gene. CDR3 sequence (DNA): TGTGCCAGCAGCCTTGATGGACAGGGTCTCTATGGCTACACCTTC. Amino acids: CASSLDGQGLYGYTF.

This clonotype came up many times. The J gene is TRBJ1-1, the V gene TRBV10-3; no clear D. Germline V lookup: CDR1 ENHRY, CDR2 SYGVKD. The ends were cut back, 3 bases at V and 1 base at J, with 3 bases in the middle. The CDR3 contains 12 residues. The CDR3 DNA is TGTGCCATCAGTGAAACGAACACTGAAGCTTTCTTT. Translating it yields CAISETNTEAFF.

This clonotype has only a few counts. V gene TRBV20-1 combines with J gene TRBJ2-7; 9 bases agree with TRBD2. After removal of 0 bases from V and 6 bases from J, the junction contained 15 bases not matched to a gene. The germline V gene has CDR1 DFQATT and CDR2 SNEGSKA (reference sequence). CDR3 length equals 17 residues. The CDR3 is CSARDPLSGRGVREQYF. The CDR3 DNA sequence: TGCAGTGCTAGAGACCCCCTTAGCGGGAGAGGGGTTCGCGAGCAGTACTTC.

The sample holds many counts of this clonotype. The chain recombines TRBV4-2 with TRBJ2-7, with 10 positions matching TRBD1. CDR3 length: 17 amino acids. CDR1 and CDR2 from the germline V gene are LGHNA and YNFKEQ. With 3 bases clipped from V and 2 bases from J, the junction kept 10 bases outside the gene matches. The CDR3 sequence is CASSQYWEGQGAYEQYF. CDR3 in DNA: TGTGCCAGCAGCCAGTATTGGGAAGGACAGGGGGCCTACGAGCAGTACTTC.